This is a list of T cell receptor beta chains from one sample in a study of Ad26.COV2.S vaccination and SARS-CoV-2 variants. The repertoire was sequenced with immunoSEQ multiplex PCR; TCRdb's copy has only in-frame clones and lacks some. The table includes more than 300,000 clones, about 87% detected once. Source: peripheral blood, taken in a trial of Ad26.COV2.S vaccine versus placebo. The receptor set was obtained from a person between 18 and 59 years old who received the Ad26.COV2.S COVID-19 vaccine or a placebo. CDR3s include the opening cysteine and the closing phenylalanine or tryptophan. A D gene is named only where the DNA matches it firmly. A row's size may be missing; if present it is once, few, many or a size class.

>TRBD1|.|TRBJ1-2|TRBV19
CASSIDKGADGYTF
TGTGCCAGTAGTATAGACAAGGGGGCGGACGGCTACACCTTC
>.|.|TRBJ2-7|TRBV6-2/TRBV6-3
CASSYRYEQYF
TGTGCCAGCAGTTATCGCTACGAGCAGTACTTC
>.|.|TRBJ2-7|TRBV15
CATSRVGVHEQYF
TGTGCCACCAGCAGAGTTGGGGTGCACGAGCAGTACTTC
>.|.|TRBJ2-1|TRBV29-1
CSVGYEQFF
TGCAGCGTTGGTTATGAGCAGTTCTTC
>.|.|TRBJ1-1|TRBV2
CASTREGTEAFF
TGTGCCAGCACCAGGGAGGGAACTGAAGCTTTCTTT
>.|.|TRBJ2-7|TRBV6-2/TRBV6-3
CASSAVNYEQYF
TGTGCCAGCAGTGCAGTAAACTACGAGCAGTACTTC
>TRBD1|.|TRBJ1-6|TRBV5-1
CASSLGQGRSNSPLHF
TGCGCCAGCAGCTTGGGACAGGGTCGGAGTAATTCACCCCTCCACTTT
>.|.|TRBJ2-2|TRBV2
CASTTGLDGELFF
TGTGCCAGCACCACAGGGTTGGACGGGGAGCTGTTTTTT
>.|.|TRBJ2-7|TRBV19
CASSIRALDSYEQYF
TGTGCCAGTAGTATACGGGCGCTGGACTCCTACGAGCAGTACTTC
>.|.|TRBJ2-1|TRBV25-1
CASSFWLATSYNEQFF
TGTGCCAGCAGTTTCTGGCTAGCGACATCCTACAATGAGCAGTTCTTC
>.|.|TRBJ1-5|TRBV30
CAWSKGTQPQHF
TGTGCCTGGAGTAAGGGTACTCAGCCCCAGCATTTT
>.|.|TRBJ1-4|TRBV5-5
CASSSEGLPNEKLFF
TGTGCCAGCAGCTCTGAGGGACTTCCGAATGAAAAACTGTTTTTT
>.|.|TRBJ1-6|TRBV28
CASSLGGSPLHF
TGTGCCAGCAGTTTGGGTGGTTCACCCCTCCACTTT
>TRBD2|.|TRBJ2-7|TRBV19
CASGGGAYEQYF
TGTGCCAGCGGGGGGGGAGCCTACGAGCAGTACTTC
>.|.|TRBJ2-3|TRBV14
CASSPYSTDTQYF
TGTGCCAGCAGCCCATATAGCACAGATACGCAGTATTTT
>TRBD2|.|TRBJ2-3|TRBV28
CASSLGLADTDTQYF
TGTGCCAGCAGTTTAGGCCTAGCGGACACAGATACGCAGTATTTT
>.|.|TRBJ1-1|TRBV3-1/TRBV3-2
CASSHYSNTEAFF
TGTGCCAGCAGCCATTATTCGAACACTGAAGCTTTCTTT
>.|.|TRBJ1-5|TRBV19
CASSRTDGQPQHF
TGTGCCAGTAGCCGCACCGACGGACAGCCCCAGCATTTT
>TRBD1|.|TRBJ1-5|TRBV5-8
CASSPGQGVVQPQHF
TGTGCCAGCAGCCCGGGACAGGGGGTAGTTCAGCCCCAGCATTTT
>TRBD1|many|TRBJ2-1|TRBV27
CASGNGPSTGYPYNEQFF
TGTGCCAGCGGAAACGGACCCTCGACAGGGTACCCATACAATGAGCAGTTCTTC
>.|.|TRBJ1-1|TRBV19
CASSDPYRDLNTEAFF
TGTGCCAGTAGTGACCCCTACAGGGACCTAAACACTGAAGCTTTCTTT
>TRBD1|.|TRBJ1-1|TRBV19
CASSIRDRGEAFF
TGTGCCAGTAGTATCCGGGACAGGGGTGAAGCTTTCTTT
>TRBD1|.|TRBJ2-4|TRBV19
CASSINPGGRANIQYF
TGTGCCAGTAGTATAAACCCAGGGGGCAGGGCAAACATTCAGTACTTC
>TRBD1|.|TRBJ2-1|TRBV27
CASSWTGGSNEQFF
TGTGCCAGCAGTTGGACAGGGGGATCCAATGAGCAGTTCTTC
>.|.|TRBJ1-2|TRBV6-5
CASSYSTGGTYGYTF
TGTGCCAGCAGTTACTCGACAGGTGGTACCTATGGCTACACCTTC
>.|.|TRBJ2-7|TRBV4-3
CASSQRLPGTPGQNEQYF
TGCGCCAGCAGCCAACGACTACCCGGGACTCCAGGCCAAAACGAGCAGTACTTC
>TRBD1|.|TRBJ2-3|TRBV4-3
CASSQTGPDTQYF
TGCGCCAGCAGCCAGACAGGGCCAGATACGCAGTATTTT
>.|.|TRBJ2-3|TRBV7-9
CASSADNTDTQYF
TGTGCCAGCAGTGCAGACAACACAGATACGCAGTATTTT
>.|once|TRBJ2-7|TRBV5-1
CASGREGYEQYF
TGCGCCAGCGGACGGGAAGGATACGAGCAGTACTTC
>.|.|TRBJ1-5|TRBV7-2
CASSPQVRTEYSNQPQHF
TGTGCCAGCAGCCCTCAGGTGAGGACAGAGTATAGCAATCAGCCCCAGCATTTT
>TRBD2|.|TRBJ2-3|TRBV5-4
CASSFRGRYADTQYF
TGTGCCAGCAGCTTTCGCGGGAGGTACGCAGATACGCAGTATTTT
>TRBD2|.|TRBJ2-1|TRBV11-3
CASSLAGTSGGGHNEQFF
TGTGCCAGCAGCTTAGCCGGGACTAGCGGGGGGGGGCACAATGAGCAGTTCTTC
>.|.|TRBJ1-5|TRBV18
CASSRRVGGSDQPQHF
TGTGCCAGCTCACGGCGGGTGGGGGGTTCGGATCAGCCCCAGCATTTT
>.|few|TRBJ1-3|TRBV4-2
CASSQELSGNTIYF
TGTGCCAGCAGCCAAGAACTCTCTGGAAACACCATATATTTT
>.|.|TRBJ1-5|TRBV19
CASSSSDQPQHF
TGTGCCAGTTCGAGCTCCGATCAGCCCCAGCATTTT
>.|.|TRBJ1-5|TRBV28
CASSLESGVGQPQHF
TGTGCCAGCAGTTTAGAATCGGGGGTGGGGCAGCCCCAGCATTTT
>.|.|TRBJ2-2|TRBV11-2
CASSLNAGWDGELFF
TGTGCCAGCAGCTTAAACGCGGGGTGGGACGGGGAGCTGTTTTTT
>.|.|TRBJ2-4|TRBV9
CASSVGPGAGRDIQYF
TGTGCCAGCAGCGTAGGCCCCGGGGCGGGAAGGGACATTCAGTACTTC
>.|few|TRBJ1-2|TRBV6-1
CASSESGFSGYTF
TGTGCCAGCAGTGAATCAGGGTTCAGCGGCTACACCTTC
>TRBD1|.|TRBJ2-3|TRBV9
CASSRQGVGADTQYF
TGTGCCAGCAGTCGACAGGGTGTAGGCGCAGATACGCAGTATTTT
>.|.|TRBJ2-5|TRBV7-9
CASSLVRGGQETQYF
TGTGCCAGCAGCTTAGTGAGGGGTGGTCAAGAGACCCAGTACTTC
>.|few|TRBJ1-5|TRBV27
CASSPFRAVSNQPQHF
TGTGCCAGCAGCCCTTTTCGGGCAGTTAGCAATCAGCCCCAGCATTTT
>.|.|TRBJ2-7|TRBV4-1
CASSQDRGKSSYEQYF
TGCGCCAGCAGCCAAGATCGAGGCAAGAGCTCCTACGAGCAGTACTTC
>.|.|TRBJ1-3|TRBV30
CAWSFTGTLRLSGNTIYF
TGTGCCTGGAGTTTTACAGGAACTCTTAGACTCTCTGGAAACACCATATATTTT
>TRBD1|.|TRBJ2-2|TRBV29-1
CSGRDRKNTGELFF
TGCAGCGGCCGGGACAGGAAAAACACCGGGGAGCTGTTTTTT
>.|.|TRBJ1-5|TRBV18
CASSPVGGNQPQHF
TGTGCCAGCTCACCTGTAGGGGGGAATCAGCCCCAGCATTTT
>.|once|TRBJ1-2|TRBV6-5
CASNPDPIGYTF
TGTGCCAGCAACCCCGACCCCATAGGCTACACCTTC
>TRBD1|.|TRBJ2-5|TRBV7-8
CASSLATGYETQYF
TGTGCCAGCAGCTTAGCGACAGGGTACGAGACCCAGTACTTC
>.|.|TRBJ1-4|TRBV9
CASSVQDYHEKLFF
TGTGCCAGCAGCGTACAGGACTACCATGAAAAACTGTTTTTT
>.|.|TRBJ1-2|TRBV5-5
CASSSGPGGGYTF
TGTGCCAGCAGCTCGGGGCCTGGAGGTGGCTACACCTTC
>.|.|TRBJ2-2|TRBV3-1/TRBV3-2
CASSQDPGHTGELFF
TGTGCCAGCAGCCAAGATCCGGGCCACACCGGGGAGCTGTTTTTT
>.|.|TRBJ1-5|TRBV6-5
CASRKQGWQPQHF
TGTGCCAGCAGAAAACAGGGATGGCAGCCCCAGCATTTT
>.|.|TRBJ2-7|TRBV28
CATYRGSYPYEQYF
TGTGCCACCTATCGCGGGTCTTATCCCTACGAGCAGTACTTC
>.|.|TRBJ1-1|TRBV14
CASSALRQINTEAFF
TGTGCCAGCAGTGCCCTCAGACAGATCAACACTGAAGCTTTCTTT